Below are 10 T cell receptor beta chains sequenced from a single sample in a study of T cells in Graves' hyperthyroidism and ophthalmopathy. Amplified regions were TCR beta CDR3 sequences from RNA transcripts. Initially, a first-round RT-PCR of the TCR CDR3 employed the HTBI primer set. TCRdb recomputed calls from the multiplex PCR reads with MiXCR, one row per CDR3 protein. The sample includes roughly 580,000 distinct CDR3 sequences, about 14% seen only once; the top ten take 5.5% to 7.5%. Sequencing input: blood. The receptor set was obtained from a woman aged 25 to 39 with Graves' hyperthyroidism that later progressed to Graves' ophthalmopathy.

This clonotype was detected many times. The rearrangement joins TRBV28 to TRBJ2-3; D remains unclear. V lost 3 bases and J lost 8, with 9 bases in between. Germline V gives CDR1 MDHEN, CDR2 SYDVKM. The CDR3 is 12 amino acids. CDR3 sequence: CASSLGFSTQYF. In nucleotides, the CDR3 is TGTGCCAGCAGTTTGGGCTTCAGTACGCAGTATTTT. The full variable domain, in which reference TRBV28 and TRBJ2-3 provide the parts outside the CDR3, is DVKVTQSSRYLVKRTGEKVFLECVQDMDHENMFWYRQDPGLGLRLIYFSYDVKMKEKGDIPEGYSVSREKKERFSLILESASTNQTSMYLCASSLGFSTQYFGPGTRLTVL.

This clonotype was seen repeatedly, ten times or more. The chain carries TRBV10-2 and TRBJ2-5, with TRBD2 matching 10 bases. Unmatched junction bases numbered 15, after V lost 7 bases and J lost 4 bases. Germline lookup yields CDR1 WSHSY and CDR2 SAAADI. This CDR3 is 17 amino acids long. The CDR3 nucleotides read TGCGCCAGCAAGAGTTGGACCCCCGAGCGGGAGGGAGAGACCCAGTACTTC. This gives the protein CASKSWTPEREGETQYF.

V usage is TRBV30 and J usage is TRBJ2-4; possibly TRBD1 for D (5 bases). V dropped 1 base and J dropped 5 bases, with 15 bases sitting between them. Germline V gene sequence: CDR1 GTSNPN, CDR2 SVGIG (reference sequence). This CDR3 spans 15 amino acids. CDR3 protein: CAWSGVGANENIQYF. CDR3 bases: TGTGCCTGGAGTGGCGTAGGGGCAAATGAAAACATTCAGTACTTC.

This clonotype has ten or more counts. The chain links TRBV12-5 to TRBJ2-7; tentatively, D is TRBD1 or TRBD2 (7 bases each). In germline, CDR1 is LGHNT, CDR2 FRNRAP. This CDR3 is built from 15 residues. V was cut by 9 bases and J by 0 bases, with 18 bases left in between. In nucleotides, the CDR3 is TGTGCTAGCGGCTCCGGGGGGACAGTCTCCTACGAGCAGTACTTC. Translated: CASGSGGTVSYEQYF. Based on the CDR3 plus reference TRBV12-5 and TRBJ2-7, the full variable domain is DARVTQTPRHKVTEMGQEVTMRCQPILGHNTVFWYRQTMMQGLELLAYFRNRAPLDDSGMPKDRFSAEMPDATLATLKIQPSEPRDSAVYFCASGSGGTVSYEQYFGPGTRLTVT.

The sample holds many counts of this clonotype. The rearrangement joins TRBV10-3 to TRBJ1-2; the D is unclear. Germline V lookup: CDR1 ENHRY, CDR2 SYGVKD. The V gene lost 3 bases and the J gene lost 8 bases, with 16 bases spanning the gap. The CDR3 is made up of 14 amino acids. This CDR3 is CAISDAAGGGGYTF. CDR3 sequence (DNA): TGTGCCATCAGTGATGCTGCAGGCGGAGGGGGCTACACCTTC.

This clonotype was seen repeatedly, ten times or more. The V and J genes are TRBV29-1 and TRBJ1-1; D remains unclear. The germline gives CDR1 SQVTM, CDR2 ANQGSEA. The CDR3 contains 13 residues. V was shortened by 3 bases and J by 0 bases, with 8 bases between the two germline ends. This CDR3 reads CSVDRRMNTEAFF. Written as DNA, the CDR3 is TGCAGCGTTGACAGGCGCATGAACACTGAAGCTTTCTTT.

This clonotype was detected many times. The chain recombines TRBV20-1 with TRBJ2-2; D is unresolved. The CDR3 totals 11 residues. Germline assignment: CDR1 DFQATT and CDR2 SNEGSKA (reference sequence). The ends were cut back, 4 bases at V and 7 bases at J, with 7 bases in the middle. The CDR3 nucleotides read TGCAGTGCTATCCTTAGCGGGGAGCTGTTTTTT. Translated: CSAILSGELFF.

There are many counts of this clonotype. The chain links TRBV28 to TRBJ2-1; TRBD1 agrees at 12 bases. V was clipped by 3 bases and J by 0 bases; unmatched bases: 18. This CDR3 region has 22 residues. CDR1 is MDHEN, CDR2 SYDVKM, per germline. The CDR3 loop is CASSFLRVGQGAPSGSYNEQFF. The CDR3 DNA reads TGTGCCAGCAGTTTTCTGAGGGTGGGACAGGGGGCCCCCAGCGGCTCCTACAATGAGCAGTTCTTC.

The V and J genes are TRBV6-1 and TRBJ1-5, with D uncertain. CDR3 size: 14 residues. Germline lookup yields CDR1 MNHNS and CDR2 SASEGT. The V end was cut by 10 bases, the J end by 0 bases, with 13 bases between. The DNA for the CDR3 is TGTGCCACCCTGACGAGCTATAGCAATCAGCCCCAGCATTTT. Amino acid sequence: CATLTSYSNQPQHF.

Many counts were recorded for this clonotype. The V gene is TRBV2, the J gene TRBJ1-3; D ambiguous. In germline, CDR1 is SNHLY, CDR2 FYNNEI. Trimming stripped 5 bases from V and 0 bases from J, with 14 bases between. The CDR3 length is 16 residues. CDR3 loop: CASSTTADPSGNTIYF. As DNA, the CDR3 is TGTGCCAGCAGTACCACCGCCGACCCCTCTGGAAACACCATATATTTT.